The T cell receptor (beta chain) under discussion was sequenced for a study of control samples from healthy donors and cancer patients. With 7 bases clipped from V and 0 bases from J, the junction kept 5 bases outside the gene matches. The V gene's germline CDR1 is SNHLY and CDR2 FYNNEI. CDR3 length: 14 residues. Clones were read by immunoSEQ multiplex PCR, and TCRdb kept only the in-frame ones, dropping some. The sample lists 40,000 to 65,000 clones, roughly 90% occurring once. The receptor was derived from a man in his fifties or sixties with head and neck cancer. The sample consisted of PBMCs. V usage is TRBV2 and J usage is TRBJ1-1, with 7 nucleotides matching TRBD1. The chain's CDR3 is CASKSDRMNTEAFF. The CDR3 bases are TGTGCCAGCAAATCGGACAGGATGAACACTGAAGCTTTCTTT.